This T cell receptor (beta chain) came from a study of cytomegalovirus exposure and HLA in healthy donors. Looking at the study overall: As released early, the data held approximately 80 million unique TCRs from HLA-typed donors. Study findings and constraints: A later analysis showed that HLA-associated TCR beta chains had undergone more clonal expansion than equally common others. Presence/absence analyses assumed roughly uniform sequencing depth across donors. Using a false discovery rate of 0.05, a later analysis showed that 16,951 TCR beta sequences were associated with HLA alleles.

In regard to this clone: Its antigen is still unknown.

The ends were cut back, 5 bases at V and 6 bases at J, with 14 bases in the middle. The CDR3 contains 13 residues. Germline CDR1 reads SGHVS; CDR2 reads FNYEAQ. A multiplex PCR was run with 60 Vbeta primers and 13 Jbeta primers. Using immunoSEQ multiplex PCR, the repertoire was profiled, and TCRdb retains in-frame clones only, with some absent. The sample contains approximately 190,000 clones, 82% of which appear only once. This TCR was recovered from a woman aged 18-30 years in good health and CMV-seronegative. Sequenced: PBMCs. This chain uses TRBV7-6 with TRBJ2-7; possible D gene TRBD2, 6 bases. As DNA, the CDR3 is TGTGCCAGCAGCCCCGGTAGGGGAGGCGAGCAGTACTTC. It translates to CASSPGRGGEQYF.